The T cell receptor beta chain under discussion was sequenced for a study of blood T cell repertoires in COVID-19. At the level of the study: Acute and convalescent COVID-19 samples came from the United States, Italy and Spain.

The data were produced by immunoSEQ multiplex PCR, yet TCRdb's version contains in-frame clones alone and is incomplete. Of just over 250,000 clones listed, over 70% are singletons. The CDR3 runs to 14 residues. Between the trimmed V and J ends, which lost 2 bases and 3 bases, there was a span of 8 bases. Germline CDR1 is ENHRY and CDR2 is SYGVKD. The source of this sequence is a woman aged 70 to 79 with COVID-19, enrolled during active disease. This rearrangement joins TRBV10-3 to TRBJ2-1; maybe TRBD2 (5 bases). The specimen sequenced was peripheral blood. CDR3 in amino acids: CAISERDFYNEQFF. CDR3 in DNA: TGTGCCATCAGTGAGCGGGATTTCTACAATGAGCAGTTCTTC.